Detailed here is one T cell receptor beta chain. This entry belongs to a study of Ad26.COV2.S vaccination and SARS-CoV-2 variants. Losses at the gene ends were 1 base for V and 4 bases for J; bases not matched to a gene: 5. CDR1 and CDR2 from the germline V gene are SNHLY and FYNNEI. The CDR3 length is 16 residues. Produced via immunoSEQ multiplex PCR; TCRdb's table is partial and in-frame only. The sample comprises around 450,000 clones, 75% to 95% of which are singletons, and 10% to 15% rests with the top ten. Treatment denoted: around 19 received Ad26.COV2.S at low or high dose, single or two shots; about 5 received placebo; per-sample allocation not given. Samples were taken on day 63 after the first vaccine or placebo injection. An adult of 18-55 years in Boston served as donor.

The sequence was collected from a person between 18 and 59 years old who received the Ad26.COV2.S COVID-19 vaccine or a placebo. The chain employs TRBV2 and TRBJ2-3; TRBD2 matches at 10 bases. The input for sequencing was peripheral blood, taken in a trial of Ad26.COV2.S vaccine versus placebo. The CDR3 DNA reads TGTGCCAGCAGTGAAGTAGGTAGCGGGAGGTCAGATACGCAGTATTTT. Its protein is CASSEVGSGRSDTQYF.